Each of the 3 T cell receptor beta chains below was sequenced from the same sample in a study of T cell changes during pregnancy in multiple sclerosis. The method was immunoSEQ multiplex PCR; TCRdb's version includes in-frame clones alone and lacks a portion of them. The repertoire holds approximately 25,000 clones, with 88% as singletons. The input for sequencing was CD4+ T cells from peripheral blood mononuclear cells, taken in the first trimester of pregnancy. The receptors were sampled from a female donor in good health, enrolled as a control in a pregnancy study.

The genes are TRBV7-8 and TRBJ1-1; D is undetermined. The germline V gene encodes CDR1 SGHVS and CDR2 FQNEAQ. CDR3 length: 15 amino acids. The V and J ends lost 5 bases and 1 base respectively, with 14 bases between them. The CDR3 DNA reads TGTGCCAGCAGCCCCCGCCCCGGGGAGAACACTGAAGCTTTCTTT. Protein: CASSPRPGENTEAFF.

The chain links TRBV18 to TRBJ1-5, with TRBD1 identical over 7 bases. This CDR3 has 15 amino acids. Germline CDR1 reads KGHSH; CDR2 reads LQKENI. V lost 6 bases to trimming and J lost 4 bases; unmatched junction nucleotides: 9. CDR3 sequence (DNA): TGTGCCAGCTCCCCAGGGGGGGGCGCAAATCAGCCCCAGCATTTT. Translation: CASSPGGGANQPQHF.

The chain joins TRBV2 to TRBJ1-2, with 8 bases lining up with TRBD1. Trimming cost V 7 bases and J 2 bases; bases outside gene matches: 6. CDR1 and CDR2 from the germline V gene are SNHLY and FYNNEI. The CDR3 spans 14 residues. For the CDR3, the DNA is TGTGCCAGCACCCCTGGACAGGGAAACTATGGCTACACCTTC. The encoded protein is CASTPGQGNYGYTF.